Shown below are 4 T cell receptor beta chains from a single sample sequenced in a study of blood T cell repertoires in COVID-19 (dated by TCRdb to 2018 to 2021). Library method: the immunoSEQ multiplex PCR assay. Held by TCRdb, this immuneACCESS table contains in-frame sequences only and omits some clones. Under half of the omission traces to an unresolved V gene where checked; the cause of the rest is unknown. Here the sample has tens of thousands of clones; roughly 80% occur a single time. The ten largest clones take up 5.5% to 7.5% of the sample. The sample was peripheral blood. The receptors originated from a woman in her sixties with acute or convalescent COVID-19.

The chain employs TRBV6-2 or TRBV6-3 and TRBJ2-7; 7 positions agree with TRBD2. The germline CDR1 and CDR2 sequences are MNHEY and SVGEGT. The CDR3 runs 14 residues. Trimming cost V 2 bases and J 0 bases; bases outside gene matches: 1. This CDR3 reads CASSYGGGSYEQYF. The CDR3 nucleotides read TGTGCCAGCAGTTACGGCGGGGGCTCCTACGAGCAGTACTTC.

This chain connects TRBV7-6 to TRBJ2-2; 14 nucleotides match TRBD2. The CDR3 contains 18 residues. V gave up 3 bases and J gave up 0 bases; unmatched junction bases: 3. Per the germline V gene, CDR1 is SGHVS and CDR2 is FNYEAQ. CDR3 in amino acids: CASSLTSGGGANTGELFF. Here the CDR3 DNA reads TGTGCCAGCAGCTTGACTAGCGGGGGGGGAGCGAACACCGGGGAGCTGTTTTTT. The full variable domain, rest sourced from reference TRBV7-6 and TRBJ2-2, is GAGVSQSPRYKVTKRGQDVALRCDPISGHVSLYWYRQALGQGPEFLTYFNYEAQQDKSGLPNDRFSAERPEGSISTLTIQRTEQRDSAMYRCASSLTSGGGANTGELFFGEGSRLTVL.

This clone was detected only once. CDR3 coding DNA: TGTGCCAGTGGTCTGGGACTAGCCACCGGGGAGCTGTTTTTT. Translated: CASGLGLATGELFF. This sequence joins TRBV19 and TRBJ2-2; 9 bases map to TRBD2. Germline V lookup: CDR1 LNHDA, CDR2 SQIVND (reference sequence). The CDR3 runs 14 residues. V lost 8 bases, J lost 4 bases, and 5 bases stayed unmatched.

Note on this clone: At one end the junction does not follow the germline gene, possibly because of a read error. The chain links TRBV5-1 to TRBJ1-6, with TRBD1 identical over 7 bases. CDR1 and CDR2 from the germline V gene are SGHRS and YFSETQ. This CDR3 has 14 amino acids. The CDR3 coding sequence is TGCGCCAGCAGCTTGGAATTTGGCTCAGGGGGACTCCGCTTT. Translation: CASSLEFGSGGLRF.